The 30 T cell receptor beta chains below come from one sample, sequenced in a study of blood T cell repertoires in COVID-19. Profiling relied on immunoSEQ multiplex PCR, and the TCRdb table lists in-frame clones only, not all of them. This sample yields about 210,000 clones, of which about 82% are seen a single time; 0.9% to 0.95% belongs to the top ten. Sequencing was done on a sample of peripheral blood. Source of these receptors: a man aged 55-75 years with COVID-19, enrolled during active disease.

V gene TRBV5-4 combines with J gene TRBJ1-3, with a weak D call TRBD1 (5 bases). The germline CDR1 and CDR2 sequences are SGHNT and YYREEE (reference sequence). The CDR3 runs 16 residues. Trimming removed 5 bases at V and 0 bases at J, with 15 bases between. The CDR3 loop reads CASSRAGRPSGNTIYF. DNA of the CDR3: TGTGCCAGCAGTAGGGCAGGGCGCCCCTCTGGAAACACCATATATTTT.

This sequence joins TRBV29-1 and TRBJ2-7, with D tentatively TRBD1 (5 bases). Trimming took off 5 bases at V and 1 base at J, with 12 bases between the two ends. The CDR3 spans 13 residues. The V gene's germline CDR1 is SQVTM and CDR2 ANQGSEA. CDR3 in DNA: TGCAGCGTTAGACTTCAGGGATCCTACGAGCAGTACTTC. It is translated as CSVRLQGSYEQYF.

The chain couples TRBV6-5 to TRBJ1-2; possible D gene TRBD1, 5 bases. V lost 6 bases and J lost 0, with 14 bases in between. This CDR3 is built from 15 residues. From germline, CDR1 is MNHEY and CDR2 SVGAGI. CDR3 amino acids: CASRIGVDSNYGYTF. The CDR3 DNA follows: TGTGCCAGCAGAATAGGGGTAGATTCTAACTATGGCTACACCTTC.

The chain uses TRBV28 and TRBJ1-1; D unresolved. V was cut by 3 bases and J by 1 base, with 3 bases left in between. Germline loops: CDR1 MDHEN, CDR2 SYDVKM. The CDR3 is made up of 12 amino acids. CDR3 region: CASSLRNTEAFF. The CDR3 coding sequence is TGTGCCAGCAGTTTGAGGAACACTGAAGCTTTCTTT.

The CDR3 region has the DNA TGTGCCAGCTCGGACAGGCCGTATAATTCACCCCTCCACTTT. This sequence encodes CASSDRPYNSPLHF. V gene TRBV6-4 combines with J gene TRBJ1-6, with TRBD1 matching over 7 bases. The CDR3 has 14 amino acids. The germline gives CDR1 MRHNA, CDR2 SNTAGT. V trimming: 8 bases; J trimming: 4 bases; junction bases outside the gene matches: 5.

The rearrangement joins TRBV7-9 to TRBJ2-7, with 13 bases fitting TRBD2. The CDR3 totals 18 residues. The germline V gene encodes CDR1 SEHNR and CDR2 FQNEAQ (reference sequence). After removal of 7 bases from V and 4 bases from J, the junction contained 16 bases not matched to a gene. DNA for the CDR3: TGTGCCAGCACCAGGACTAGCGGGAGAATGAGGGGGGGTTACGAGCAGTACTTC. This sequence encodes CASTRTSGRMRGGYEQYF.

V gene TRBV5-1 combines with J gene TRBJ2-1; 7 bases line up with TRBD1. The trim removed 4 bases at V and 4 bases at J, leaving 8 bases unmatched. This CDR3 contains 15 residues. Germline V lookup: CDR1 SGHRS, CDR2 YFSETQ. The DNA for the CDR3 is TGCGCCAGCAGCGGGGACAGAACCTATTACAATGAGCAGTTCTTC. Translation: CASSGDRTYYNEQFF.

The gene calls are TRBV2 and TRBJ1-1; TRBD1 aligns across 9 bases. The V gene end was trimmed by 5 bases and the J gene end by 1 base; junction bases not matched to a gene: 5. This CDR3 spans 15 amino acids. Germline CDR1 reads SNHLY; CDR2 reads FYNNEI. The CDR3 reads CASSLQGAWNTEAFF. CDR3 nucleotide sequence: TGTGCCAGCAGTTTACAGGGGGCTTGGAACACTGAAGCTTTCTTT.

The chain uses TRBV24-1 and TRBJ1-5; 8 bases are shared with TRBD1. The CDR3 length is 17 residues. CDR1 is KGHDR and CDR2 is SFDVKD in the germline V gene. V gave up 3 bases and J gave up 4 bases; unmatched junction bases: 10. The CDR3 here is CATSDPSTGVGNQPQHF. CDR3 DNA: TGTGCCACCAGTGATCCATCGACAGGGGTGGGAAATCAGCCCCAGCATTTT.

The rearrangement links TRBV5-1 to TRBJ2-5, with D possibly being TRBD2 (7 bases). Trimming took 4 bases from V and 4 from J, leaving 11 bases between them. The CDR3 totals 13 residues. CDR1 is SGHRS and CDR2 is YFSETQ in the germline V gene. The CDR3 DNA sequence: TGCGCCAGCAGCCAGGGAGGGGGAGAGACCCAGTACTTC. This encodes CASSQGGGETQYF.

The gene calls are TRBV5-4 and TRBJ2-7; 12 nucleotides match TRBD1. Trimming took 4 bases from V and 4 from J; bases not matched to a gene: 6. CDR3 length: 15 residues. Germline CDR1 and CDR2: SGHNT and YYREEE (reference sequence). The CDR3 loop is CASSTRDRGRYEQYF. The DNA for the CDR3 is TGTGCCAGCAGCACCCGGGACAGGGGGCGGTACGAGCAGTACTTC.

The rearrangement uses TRBV19 and TRBJ2-7, with a possible D match to TRBD1 (6 bases). The CDR3 sequence is 14 residues long. The germline V gene has CDR1 LNHDA and CDR2 SQIVND (reference sequence). Trimming removed 4 bases from V and 0 bases from J, with 10 bases in between. The CDR3 DNA sequence: TGTGCCAGTAGTAGGAGACAGGACTCCTACGAGCAGTACTTC. This encodes CASSRRQDSYEQYF. The complete variable domain, with remaining parts taken from reference TRBV19 and TRBJ2-7, reads DGGITQSPKYLFRKEGQNVTLSCEQNLNHDAMYWYRQDPGQGLRLIYYSQIVNDFQKGDIAEGYSVSREKKESFPLTVTSAQKNPTAFYLCASSRRQDSYEQYFGPGTRLTVT.

V gene TRBV27 combines with J gene TRBJ2-1; TRBD1 matches at 8 bases. CDR1 and CDR2 from the germline V gene are MNHEY and SMNVEV (reference sequence). The CDR3 spans 17 residues. V was pared by 6 bases and J by 3 bases, with 13 bases of the junction left unmatched. The chain's CDR3 is CASRSPPGGVNYNEQFF. DNA for the CDR3: TGTGCCAGCAGGTCCCCTCCAGGGGGCGTTAACTACAATGAGCAGTTCTTC.

This clone was seen a handful of times. The chain is built from TRBV10-3 and TRBJ2-7, with 7 bases aligning to TRBD2. V shed 9 bases and J 9 bases; nucleotides not matched to a gene: 23. This CDR3 spans 16 amino acids. Germline values: CDR1 ENHRY, CDR2 SYGVKD. The CDR3 DNA reads TGTGCCATACGAACGGGCGGGGGTGAGGGCCTACGAGGGCAGTACTTC. Its protein product is CAIRTGGGEGLRGQYF.

This chain links TRBV5-5 with TRBJ1-6; perhaps TRBD1 as D (6 bases). The CDR3 extends over 14 amino acids. Germline loops: CDR1 SGHKS, CDR2 YYEKEE (reference sequence). The ends were cut back, 4 bases at V and 9 bases at J, with 14 bases in the middle. The CDR3 nucleotides read TGTGCCAGCAGCAGGGGGAACCCTGGTTCACCCCTCCACTTT. It is translated as CASSRGNPGSPLHF.

This clone was seen only once. J is TRBJ2-5 and V is TRBV10-2, with a possible D match to TRBD1 (6 bases). This CDR3 contains 13 residues. CDR1 is WSHSY and CDR2 is SAAADI in the germline V gene. Trimming removed 6 bases at V and 1 base at J, with 9 bases between. CDR3 sequence reads: CASSRTVQETQYF. CDR3 in DNA: TGCGCCAGCAGCCGGACAGTCCAAGAGACCCAGTACTTC.

This chain joins TRBV3-1 (or the pseudogene TRBV3-2) and TRBJ2-5, with a possible D match to TRBD1 (5 bases). Germline V gene lookup returns CDR1 LGHDT and CDR2 YNNKEL (reference sequence). There are 14 residues in the CDR3. V was trimmed by 0 bases and J by 5 bases, leaving 10 bases between them. The chain's CDR3 is CASSQDRAPETQYF. In nucleotides, the CDR3 is TGTGCCAGCAGCCAAGACAGGGCCCCCGAGACCCAGTACTTC.

The CDR3 DNA is TGTGCCTGGAGAGCGCAAGGGGCTAACTATGGCTACACCTTC. Its translation is CAWRAQGANYGYTF. The chain couples TRBV30 to TRBJ1-2; a weak D match, TRBD1 (5 bases). V gave up 3 bases and J gave up 0 bases, with 11 bases separating them. CDR1 is GTSNPN and CDR2 is SVGIG in the germline V gene (reference sequence). The CDR3 runs 14 residues.

The chain links TRBV5-4 to TRBJ2-3; D gene uncertain. The CDR3 sequence is 14 residues long. V was trimmed by 4 bases and J by 4 bases, leaving 13 bases between them. Per germline, CDR1 SGHNT and CDR2 YYREEE (reference sequence). The CDR3 DNA reads TGTGCCAGCAGCCTAGATGGAGTCGCAGATACGCAGTATTTT. Protein sequence: CASSLDGVADTQYF.

J is TRBJ1-2 and V is TRBV4-1, with D perhaps TRBD1 (6 bases). With 2 bases removed from V and 5 bases from J, the gap between germline ends came to 15 bases. Germline assignment: CDR1 MGHRA and CDR2 YSYEKL. There are 15 residues in the CDR3. The CDR3 is CASSQSGGAAYGYTF. In nucleotides, the CDR3 is TGCGCCAGCAGCCAAAGCGGGGGGGCCGCATATGGCTACACCTTC.

The V and J genes are TRBV19 and TRBJ1-2; no clear D gene. Trimming stripped 5 bases from V and 4 bases from J, with 11 bases between. The CDR3 runs to 13 residues. In germline, CDR1 is LNHDA, CDR2 SQIVND (reference sequence). The CDR3 spells CASSPGRVYGYTF. CDR3 sequence (DNA): TGTGCCAGTAGTCCAGGAAGAGTCTATGGCTACACCTTC.

The rearrangement links TRBV5-1 to TRBJ1-4; 8 bases fit TRBD1. V lost 2 bases and J lost 8; bases outside the gene matches: 8. The CDR3 sequence is 15 residues long. Germline V CDR1 and CDR2: SGHRS, YFSETQ. CDR3 DNA sequence: TGCGCCAGCAGCTTCTTTCAGGGGGCGACAGAAAAACTGTTTTTT. Translation: CASSFFQGATEKLFF. Combining the CDR3 with reference TRBV5-1 and TRBJ1-4 gives the whole variable domain KAGVTQTPRYLIKTRGQQVTLSCSPISGHRSVSWYQQTPGQGLQFLFEYFSETQRNKGNFPGRFSGRQFSNSRSEMNVSTLELGDSALYLCASSFFQGATEKLFFGSGTQLSVL.

This chain uses TRBV18 with TRBJ1-6; D may be TRBD1 (6 bases). Germline CDR1 reads KGHSH; CDR2 reads LQKENI. V shed 2 bases and J shed 7 bases, with 12 bases lying between them. The CDR3 has 15 residues. CDR3 sequence reads: CASSPSWGRNSPLHF. For the CDR3, the DNA is TGTGCCAGCTCACCATCATGGGGGCGGAATTCACCCCTCCACTTT.

The chain employs TRBV7-7 and TRBJ2-3, with 14 bases fitting TRBD2. The CDR3 runs 16 residues. V lost 5 bases and J lost 2; bases outside the gene matches: 3. Per the germline V gene, CDR1 is SSHAT and CDR2 is FNYEAQ (reference sequence). The CDR3 loop reads CASSPGLAGATDTQYF. CDR3 nucleotide sequence: TGTGCCAGCAGCCCGGGACTAGCGGGAGCCACAGATACGCAGTATTTT.

The CDR3 coding sequence is TGTGCCAGCAGCCCCCCGGGGAACACTGAAGCTTTCTTT. Protein product: CASSPPGNTEAFF. The V gene is TRBV14, the J gene TRBJ1-1, with D uncertain. Germline CDR1 SGHDN, CDR2 FVKESK. The length of the CDR3 is 13 residues. V was shortened by 4 bases and J by 1 base, with 7 bases between the two germline ends.

The V gene is TRBV7-8, the J gene TRBJ1-4; tentative D call: TRBD1 (5 bases). This CDR3 comprises 12 residues. The V end was cut by 6 bases, the J end by 7 bases, with 9 bases between. The V gene's germline CDR1 is SGHVS and CDR2 FQNEAQ. The CDR3 coding sequence is TGTGCCAGCAGGGGGCTCGTTGAAAAACTGTTTTTT. Protein product: CASRGLVEKLFF.

CDR3 nucleotides: TGTGCCAGCAGTGATGAGGGTAGTCGGCATTTT. Protein product: CASSDEGSRHF. The chain combines TRBV2 with TRBJ1-5; no clear D gene. From germline, CDR1 is SNHLY and CDR2 FYNNEI. The V end was cut by 3 bases, the J end by 15 bases, with 12 bases between. CDR3 length equals 11 residues. The whole variable domain, remainder taken from reference TRBV2 and TRBJ1-5, is EPEVTQTPSHQVTQMGQEVILRCVPISNHLYFYWYRQILGQKVEFLVSFYNNEISEKSEIFDDQFSVERPDGSNFTLKIRSTKLEDSAMYFCASSDEGSRHFGDGTRLSIL.

The chain carries TRBV9 and TRBJ1-2; no firm D call. Trimming removed 4 bases from V and 3 bases from J, with 16 bases in between. CDR3 length: 15 residues. Per the germline V gene, CDR1 is SGDLS and CDR2 is YYNGEE. As DNA, the CDR3 is TGTGCCAGCAGCCCCCACGTAGGAACAGACTATGGCTACACCTTC. Translating it yields CASSPHVGTDYGYTF.

This rearrangement joins TRBV11-2 to TRBJ1-2, with 8 bases fitting TRBD1. Trimming removed 0 bases from V and 3 bases from J; junction bases left unmatched: 6. There are 16 residues in the CDR3. Germline CDR1 and CDR2: SGHAT and FQNNGV. In DNA, the CDR3 is TGTGCCAGCAGCTTAGAGGCAGGGGGCTTTTACTATGGCTACACCTTC. Protein product: CASSLEAGGFYYGYTF.

The chain links TRBV5-5 to TRBJ2-6, with 7 positions matching TRBD1. This CDR3 region has 14 residues. Unmatched junction bases numbered 1, after V lost 1 base and J lost 6 bases. Germline V CDR1 and CDR2: SGHKS, YYEKEE (reference sequence). CDR3 sequence reads: CASSLTGEANVLTF. As DNA, the CDR3 is TGTGCCAGCAGCTTGACAGGGGAGGCCAACGTCCTGACTTTC.